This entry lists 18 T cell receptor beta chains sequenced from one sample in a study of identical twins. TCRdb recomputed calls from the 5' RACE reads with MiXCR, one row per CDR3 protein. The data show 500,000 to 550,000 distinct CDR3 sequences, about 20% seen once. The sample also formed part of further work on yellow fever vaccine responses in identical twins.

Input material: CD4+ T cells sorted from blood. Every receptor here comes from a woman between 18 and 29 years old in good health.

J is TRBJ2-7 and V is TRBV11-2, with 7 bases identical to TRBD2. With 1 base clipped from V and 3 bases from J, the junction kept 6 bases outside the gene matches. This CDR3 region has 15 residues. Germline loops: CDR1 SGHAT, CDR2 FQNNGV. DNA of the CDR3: TGTGCCAGCAGCTTAGTGTATTCGGGAGGCTACGAGCAGTACGTC. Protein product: CASSLVYSGGYEQYV.

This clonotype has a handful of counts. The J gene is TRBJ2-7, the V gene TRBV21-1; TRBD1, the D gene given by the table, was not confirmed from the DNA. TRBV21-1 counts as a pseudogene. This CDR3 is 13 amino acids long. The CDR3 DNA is TGTGCCGGGAGTCGGCAGGGGGTCTACGAGCAGTACGTC. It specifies CAGSRQGVYEQYV.

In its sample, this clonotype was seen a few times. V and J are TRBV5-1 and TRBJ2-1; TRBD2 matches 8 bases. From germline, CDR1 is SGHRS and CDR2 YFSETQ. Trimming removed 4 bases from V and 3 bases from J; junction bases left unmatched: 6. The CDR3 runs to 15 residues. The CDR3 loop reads CASSNSGNLYNEQFF. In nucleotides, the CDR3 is TGCGCCAGCAGCAATAGCGGGAACCTCTACAATGAGCAGTTCTTC.

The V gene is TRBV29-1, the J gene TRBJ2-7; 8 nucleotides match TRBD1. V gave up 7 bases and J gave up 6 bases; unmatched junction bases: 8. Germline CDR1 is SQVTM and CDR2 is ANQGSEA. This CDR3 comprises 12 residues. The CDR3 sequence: CSAQGAVGEQYF. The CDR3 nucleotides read TGCAGCGCCCAGGGGGCCGTAGGCGAGCAGTACTTC.

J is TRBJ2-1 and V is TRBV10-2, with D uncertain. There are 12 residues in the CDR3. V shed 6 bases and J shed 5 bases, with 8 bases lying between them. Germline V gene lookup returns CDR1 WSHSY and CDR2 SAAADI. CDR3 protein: CASRILDNEQFF. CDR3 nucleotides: TGCGCCAGCAGGATCCTCGACAATGAGCAGTTCTTC.

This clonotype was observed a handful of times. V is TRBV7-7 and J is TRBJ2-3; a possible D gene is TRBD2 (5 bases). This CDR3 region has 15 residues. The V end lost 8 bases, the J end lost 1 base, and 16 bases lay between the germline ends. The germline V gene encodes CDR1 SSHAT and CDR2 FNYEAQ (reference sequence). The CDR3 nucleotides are TGTGCCAGCGCTCCTTTGGGGAGAGGCACAGATACGCAGTATTTT. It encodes CASAPLGRGTDTQYF.

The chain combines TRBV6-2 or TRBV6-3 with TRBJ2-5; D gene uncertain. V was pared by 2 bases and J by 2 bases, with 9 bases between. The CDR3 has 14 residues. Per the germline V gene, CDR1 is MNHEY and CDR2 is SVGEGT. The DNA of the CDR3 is TGTGCCAGCAGTTACACACGGAAACAAGAGACCCAGTACTTC. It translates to CASSYTRKQETQYF.

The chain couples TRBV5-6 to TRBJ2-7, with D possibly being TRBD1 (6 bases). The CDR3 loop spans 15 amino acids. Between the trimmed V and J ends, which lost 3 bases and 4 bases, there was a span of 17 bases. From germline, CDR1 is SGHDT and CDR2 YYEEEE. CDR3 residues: CASSSSRGPMYEQYV. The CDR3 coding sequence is TGTGCCAGCAGCTCATCCAGGGGACCCATGTACGAGCAGTACGTC.

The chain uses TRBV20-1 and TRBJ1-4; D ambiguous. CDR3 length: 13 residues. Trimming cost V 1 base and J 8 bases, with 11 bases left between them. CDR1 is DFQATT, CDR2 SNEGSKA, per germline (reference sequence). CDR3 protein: CSARVSPGEKLFF. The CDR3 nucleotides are TGCAGTGCTAGAGTCTCCCCGGGGGAAAAACTGTTTTTT.

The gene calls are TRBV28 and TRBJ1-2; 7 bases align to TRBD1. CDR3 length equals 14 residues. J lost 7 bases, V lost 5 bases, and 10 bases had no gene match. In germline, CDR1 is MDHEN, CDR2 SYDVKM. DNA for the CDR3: TGTGCCAGCAGTGCAACGACAGGGATGGGTGGCTACACCTTC. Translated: CASSATTGMGGYTF.

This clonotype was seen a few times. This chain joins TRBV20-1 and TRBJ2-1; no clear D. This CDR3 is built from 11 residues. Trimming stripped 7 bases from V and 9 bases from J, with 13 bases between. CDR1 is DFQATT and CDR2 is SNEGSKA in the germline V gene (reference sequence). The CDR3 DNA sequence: TGCAGTGTAACACTGGCTCGTGAGCAGTTCTTC. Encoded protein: CSVTLAREQFF.

CDR3 nucleotides: TGTGCCAGCAGAGAGGGAACGGGGGGACTAGCAACCAATGAGCAGTTCTTC. It specifies CASREGTGGLATNEQFF. The genes are TRBV9 and TRBJ2-1, with TRBD2 identical over 9 bases. Germline values: CDR1 SGDLS, CDR2 YYNGEE. J lost 6 bases, V lost 5 bases, and 15 bases had no gene match. The CDR3 runs to 17 residues.

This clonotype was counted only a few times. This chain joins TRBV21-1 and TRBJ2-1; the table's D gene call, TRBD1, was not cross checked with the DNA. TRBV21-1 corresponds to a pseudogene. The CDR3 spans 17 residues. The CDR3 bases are TGTGCCAGCAGCAAAGGGACAGGCCATAGCTCCTACAATGAGCAGTTCTTC. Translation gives CASSKGTGHSSYNEQFF.

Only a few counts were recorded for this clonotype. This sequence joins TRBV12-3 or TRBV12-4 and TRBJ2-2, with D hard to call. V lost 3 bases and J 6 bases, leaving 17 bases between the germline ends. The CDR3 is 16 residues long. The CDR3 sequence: CASSFPIALMAGELFF. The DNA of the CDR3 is TGTGCCAGCAGTTTTCCTATAGCCTTGATGGCCGGGGAGCTGTTTTTT.

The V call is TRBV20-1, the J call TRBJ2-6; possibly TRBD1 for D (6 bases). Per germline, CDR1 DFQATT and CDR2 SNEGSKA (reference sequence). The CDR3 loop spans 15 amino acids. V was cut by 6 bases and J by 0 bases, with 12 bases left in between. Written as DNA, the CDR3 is TGCAGTGCCACTAACAGGGACTCTGGGGCCAACGTCCTGACTTTC. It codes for CSATNRDSGANVLTF.

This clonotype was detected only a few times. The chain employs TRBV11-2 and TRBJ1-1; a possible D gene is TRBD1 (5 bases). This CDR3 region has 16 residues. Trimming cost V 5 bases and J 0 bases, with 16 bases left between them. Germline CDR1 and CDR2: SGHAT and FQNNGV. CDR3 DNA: TGTGCCAGCAGCACTCGACAGATTACAATGAACACTGAAGCTTTCTTT. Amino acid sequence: CASSTRQITMNTEAFF. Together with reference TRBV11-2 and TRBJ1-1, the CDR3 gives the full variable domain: EAGVAQSPRYKIIEKRQSVAFWCNPISGHATLYWYQQILGQGPKLLIQFQNNGVVDDSQLPKDRFSAERLKGVDSTLKIQPAKLEDSAVYLCASSTRQITMNTEAFFGQGTRLTVV.

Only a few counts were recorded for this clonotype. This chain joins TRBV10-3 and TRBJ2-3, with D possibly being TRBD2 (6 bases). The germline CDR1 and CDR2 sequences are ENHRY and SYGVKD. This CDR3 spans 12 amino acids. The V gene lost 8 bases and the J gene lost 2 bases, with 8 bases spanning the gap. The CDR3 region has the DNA TGTGCCATCCGGGACTTCACAGATACGCAGTATTTT. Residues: CAIRDFTDTQYF.

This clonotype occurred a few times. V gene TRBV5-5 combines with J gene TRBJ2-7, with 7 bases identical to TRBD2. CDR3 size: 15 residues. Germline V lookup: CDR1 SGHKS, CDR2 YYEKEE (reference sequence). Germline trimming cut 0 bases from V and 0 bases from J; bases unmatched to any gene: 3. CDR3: CASSLASGYSYEQYF. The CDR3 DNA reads TGTGCCAGCAGCTTGGCTAGCGGATACTCCTACGAGCAGTACTTC.